This T cell receptor (beta chain) was recorded in a study of Ad26.COV2.S vaccination and SARS-CoV-2 variants (dated by TCRdb to the early 2020s). Concerning the study at large: Vaccine-arm donors were drawn from COV1001, a multicentre, randomized, double-blind, placebo-controlled phase I-IIa trial of Ad26.COV2.S in healthy adults. Blinding of investigators to trial group allocation was maintained during experiments and outcome assessment. The TCR-sequenced set comprised about 30 samples: some 20 Ad26.COV2.S vaccine recipients, 5 placebo recipients and 8 SARS-CoV-2 convalescent individuals. Trial participants were randomized into five groups of five, in which low-dose or high-dose Ad26.COV2.S was given once or twice, or placebo was given on both occasions. TCRbeta repertoire sequencing was used to assess the specificity and breadth of SARS-CoV-2-reactive T cell receptors after Ad26.COV2.S vaccination. Ad26.COV2.S was administered intramuscularly at a dose of 5x10^10 or 1x10^11 viral particles, either as one shot or as two shots given 56 days apart.

Results and caveats for the whole study, not just this receptor: Substantial breadth of spike-specific CD8+ and CD4+ T cell responses was reported after vaccination. Non-spike TCR breadth was comparable between vaccine and placebo recipients, consistent with the vaccine containing only spike. The study lacked the statistical power to compare responses across vaccine doses or regimens. Spike-specific TCR breadth was higher in Ad26.COV2.S recipients than in placebo recipients (P = 0.0014). According to the authors, total T cell responses may have been underestimated by the TCR breadth and depth analyses.

Regarding this clone: The antigen this receptor binds is unknown. No base quality values were provided; no much bigger clone lies one nucleotide off.

The germline V gene provides CDR1 MNHEY and CDR2 SVGAGI. Trimming takes 6 bases from V and 4 bases from J, and the germline ends sit 15 bases apart. Reading from cysteine to phenylalanine, the CDR3 counts 14 amino acids. The kept DNA is CDR3 alone, 42 bases in frame from the first base. The treatment or condition label here, explained by the study, means: roughly 18 received Ad26.COV2.S at low or high dose, single or two shots; 5 received placebo; per-sample allocation not given. For vaccine and placebo recipients, the sequenced repertoires came from samples collected on day 63 after the first injection. Cohort 1b enrolled around 24 adults aged 18-55 years at a single site in Boston, USA, between 29 July and 7 August 2020. Ad26.COV2.S was a replication-incompetent adenovirus type 26 vector expressing a prefusion-stabilized SARS-CoV-2 spike protein from the original Wuhan strain. The immunoSEQ Assay was the method used to sequence TCRbeta CDR3 regions. After extraction, genomic DNA underwent amplification by bias-controlled multiplex PCR, followed by high-throughput sequencing. The published analysis was carried out like this. To quantify the absolute abundance of each unique TCRbeta CDR3 region, sequences were collapsed and filtered. T cell fraction was estimated by normalizing TCRbeta template counts to usable DNA, with usable DNA measured through amplification of reference genes found in all nucleated cells. Repertoire TCRs were annotated as SARS-CoV-2-specific when V gene, CDR3 amino acid sequence and J gene were exactly matched to a known reactive TCR set. MIRA supplied the reference SARS-CoV-2 TCR set, which was filtered for enrichment in COVID-19-positive ImmuneCODE repertoires so that public or cross-reactive TCRs were removed. Using the MIRA antigens, annotated TCRs were further analysed by specific ORF or by position within an ORF. Depth was the summed frequency of annotated unique rearrangements, while breadth was defined as annotated unique rearrangements over total unique productive rearrangements. Two-sided Wilcoxon rank-sum tests were applied when comparing TCR breadth between groups. What TCRdb holds here is the immuneACCESS table cut down to in-frame rearrangements. Part of the clones is not present; checked against another copy, under half of the missing clones reflect an unresolved V gene, and the others are unexplained. That table is the source of V, J and clone size, and D and trimming were worked out from the DNA. The sample data list around 450,000 clones, and about 93% of these were observed just once. The ten largest account for 9% to 15% of the sample.

This sequence uses TRBV6-5 and TRBJ1-1; matching of 6 bases hints at TRBD1 as the D gene. This specimen consisted of peripheral blood, obtained in a trial of Ad26.COV2.S vaccine versus placebo. The source of this sequence is a person aged 18-65 years who received the Ad26.COV2.S COVID-19 vaccine or a placebo. Read as DNA, the sequence is TGTGCCAGCAGGGGGGCAGATATGGGCACTGAAGCTTTCTTT. It is translated as CASRGADMGTEAFF.